One and the same sample provided the 2 T cell receptor beta chains below, sequenced in a study of T-cell reconstitution after alpha-beta-depleted transplantation in children. During its preparation, the TCRbeta library received unique molecular identifiers. TCRdb processed the PCR reads anew with MiXCR; each CDR3 protein has one entry. The data contain about 610,000 distinct CDR3 sequences, 25% to 30% of them singletons. Specimen: PBMCs, collected before TCRalphabeta/CD19-depleted stem cell transplant. The receptors derive from a boy younger than two with Wiskott-Aldrich syndrome, due to receive a stem cell transplant.

J is TRBJ2-2 and V is TRBV24-1; D is unresolved. Trimming removed 8 bases at V and 5 bases at J, with 11 bases between. Looked up from germline, CDR1 is KGHDR and CDR2 is SFDVKD. The CDR3 loop spans 13 amino acids. CDR3 sequence reads: CATIGGSTGELFF. The CDR3 DNA follows: TGTGCCACCATCGGCGGTTCAACCGGGGAGCTGTTTTTT.

In this sample, this clonotype turned up a few times. V gene TRBV5-1 combines with J gene TRBJ2-5, with 15 bases fitting TRBD2. This CDR3 is built from 16 residues. Per the germline V gene, CDR1 is SGHRS and CDR2 is YFSETQ. After removal of 4 bases from V and 2 bases from J, the junction contained 3 bases not matched to a gene. The CDR3 loop is CASSQGTSGRQETQYF. The CDR3 DNA is TGCGCCAGCAGCCAGGGGACTAGCGGGAGGCAAGAGACCCAGTACTTC.